Sequencing of this TCR beta chain was carried out in a study of blood T cell repertoires in COVID-19. Across the whole study: COVID-19 samples from acute and convalescent phases originated in the United States, Italy and Spain. Sample material is recorded as cDNA or gDNA derived from T cells, B-cell-depleted T cells, or PBMCs.

The Seattle site enrolled patients during active infection and followed them longitudinally. Per the authors' pipeline: Amplifying reference gene primers gave estimates of nucleated cell counts. TCRdb's copy holds only in-frame clones and misses some; the assay was immunoSEQ multiplex PCR. V and J calls plus clone size are reproduced from that table; the DNA served to infer D and trimming. The sample holds roughly 200,000 clones, less than 90% seen once. Sequencing used peripheral blood. The clonotype comes from a woman aged 80 or older with COVID-19, enrolled during active disease.

CDR3 sequence: CASSLAGLAEETQYF. The DNA for the CDR3 is TGCGCCAGCAGCTTGGCCGGACTAGCGGAAGAGACCCAGTACTTC. This rearrangement joins TRBV5-1 to TRBJ2-5, with 10 positions matching TRBD2. V lost 0 bases, J lost 3 bases, and 2 bases stayed unmatched. CDR3 size: 15 residues. From germline, CDR1 is SGHRS and CDR2 YFSETQ.